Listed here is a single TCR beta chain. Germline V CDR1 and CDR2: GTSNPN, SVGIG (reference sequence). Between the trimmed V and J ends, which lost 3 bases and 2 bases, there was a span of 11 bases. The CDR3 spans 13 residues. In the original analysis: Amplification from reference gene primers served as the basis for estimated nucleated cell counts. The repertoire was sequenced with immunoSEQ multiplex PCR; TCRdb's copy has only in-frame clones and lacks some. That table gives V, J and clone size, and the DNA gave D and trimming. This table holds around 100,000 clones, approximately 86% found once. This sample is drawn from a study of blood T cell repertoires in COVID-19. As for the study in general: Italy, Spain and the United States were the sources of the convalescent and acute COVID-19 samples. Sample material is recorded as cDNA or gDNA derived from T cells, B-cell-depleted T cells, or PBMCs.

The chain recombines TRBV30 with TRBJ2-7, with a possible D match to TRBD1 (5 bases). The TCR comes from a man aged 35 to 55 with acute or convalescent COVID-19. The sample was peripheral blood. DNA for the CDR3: TGTGCCTGGAGAAAAGGGGTCACCTACGAGCAGTACTTC. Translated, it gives CAWRKGVTYEQYF.